Presented here are 9 T cell receptor beta chains from one specimen sequenced in a study of blood T cells in healthy people across ages. Primers used in a second PCR of about 6 to 11 cycles were a sample-barcoded 5' primer and a J-beta primer mix. MiXCR, applied by TCRdb to the 5' RACE reads, yields one record per CDR3 protein. The sample shows approximately 800,000 distinct CDR3 sequences, 25% of them seen only once. Separately, the same data were catalogued under a study of T cells of mothers and their children.

The specimen sequenced was blood. The receptors stem from a boy between 10 and 17 years old in good health.

This clonotype was seen a few times. This chain joins TRBV7-8 and TRBJ1-4; D ambiguous. This CDR3 is built from 14 residues. Germline V gives CDR1 SGHVS, CDR2 FQNEAQ. Trimming took 3 bases from V and 6 from J, leaving 11 bases between them. CDR3 DNA: TGTGCCAGCAGCTTCGATAGGAGGGATGAAAAACTGTTTTTT. This gives the protein CASSFDRRDEKLFF. Drawing the rest from reference TRBV7-8 and TRBJ1-4, the complete variable domain is GAGVSQSPRYKVAKRGQDVALRCDPISGHVSLFWYQQALGQGPEFLTYFQNEAQLDKSGLPSDRFFAERPEGSVSTLKIQRTQQEDSAVYLCASSFDRRDEKLFFGSGTQLSVL.

This rearrangement joins TRBV6-2 or TRBV6-3 to TRBJ2-5; possibly TRBD1 or TRBD2 for D (5 bases each). The better agreement between TRBJ2-1 and the DNA end casts doubt on the J call. Looked up from germline, CDR1 is MNHEY and CDR2 is SVGEGT. The CDR3 length is 13 residues. For the CDR3, the DNA is TGTGCCAGCAGTTACGGGACGAGCAATGAGCAGTTCTTC. This gives the protein CASSYGTSNEQFF.

This chain links TRBV3-1 with TRBJ2-1; 7 positions agree with TRBD2. The trim removed 4 bases at V and 9 bases at J, leaving 15 bases unmatched. The germline V gene encodes CDR1 LGHDT and CDR2 YNNKEL (reference sequence). This CDR3 region has 16 residues. This CDR3 reads CASSPQFGLVSPEQFF. DNA of the CDR3: TGTGCCAGCAGCCCCCAATTCGGACTAGTTAGTCCTGAGCAGTTCTTC.

There are many counts of this clonotype. The chain links TRBV29-1 to TRBJ2-5, with D maybe TRBD1 (7 bases). The J call may be wrong; the DNA end is better matched by TRBJ2-7. The CDR3 totals 12 residues. From germline, CDR1 is SQVTM and CDR2 ANQGSEA. CDR3 sequence reads: CSGGDSSYEQYF. CDR3 in DNA: TGCAGCGGGGGGGACAGTTCCTACGAGCAGTACTTC.

This CDR3 is CSVQGPYYGYTF. CDR3 sequence (DNA): TGCAGCGTGCAGGGGCCCTACTATGGCTACACCTTC. The chain uses TRBV29-1 and TRBJ1-2; D is perhaps TRBD1 (6 bases). The CDR3 runs 12 residues. Trimming stripped 6 bases from V and 3 bases from J, with 11 bases between. Germline V gene lookup returns CDR1 SQVTM and CDR2 ANQGSEA.

With respect to this clonotype: Sequence at one end of the junction differs from germline and may be a read error. This rearrangement joins TRBV10-3 to TRBJ2-5, with D possibly called TRBD1 or TRBD2 (5 bases each). The CDR3 covers 13 residues. Germline-derived CDR1 and CDR2 are ENHRY and SYGVKD. Here the CDR3 DNA reads TGCGCCATCAGTGAGCTGGGGGAAGAGACCCAGTACTTC. Residues: CAISELGEETQYF.

This clonotype was seen more than once but under ten times. The rearrangement uses TRBV7-2 and TRBJ2-7; D is ambiguous. CDR1 and CDR2 (germline): SGHTA, FQGNSA. This CDR3 comprises 11 residues. V was shortened by 6 bases and J by 3 bases, with 6 bases between the two germline ends. The CDR3 DNA reads as TGTGCCAGCAGTCCCCACTACGAGCAGTACTTC. Its translation: CASSPHYEQYF.

The chain recombines TRBV7-9 with TRBJ2-1; 8 bases are shared with TRBD2. Per germline, CDR1 SEHNR and CDR2 FQNEAQ (reference sequence). The J segment lost 3 bases and the V segment lost 5 bases, leaving 12 bases of the junction unmatched. The CDR3 totals 17 residues. CDR3 sequence: CASSPLLGREDYNEQFF. The CDR3 DNA follows: TGTGCCAGCAGCCCCCTTTTGGGGCGGGAGGACTACAATGAGCAGTTCTTC. Supplemented by reference TRBV7-9 and TRBJ2-1, the full variable domain reads DTGVSQNPRHKITKRGQNVTFRCDPISEHNRLYWYRQTLGQGPEFLTYFQNEAQLEKSRLLSDRFSAERPKGSFSTLEIQRTEQGDSAMYLCASSPLLGREDYNEQFFGPGTRLTVL.

This chain connects TRBV7-7 to TRBJ2-3, with a tentative D call TRBD1 (7 bases). Germline V lookup: CDR1 SSHAT, CDR2 FNYEAQ (reference sequence). The CDR3 covers 14 residues. The CDR3 loop is CAGGGRTGTDTQYF. The CDR3 DNA reads as TGTGCTGGAGGGGGCAGGACTGGCACAGATACGCAGTATTTT.